These 22 T cell receptor beta chains share one sample of origin, sequenced in a study of glioma-infiltrating T cells. Using RNA template, CDR3s of TCR alpha and beta were amplified with iRepertoire arm-PCR. Using its own MiXCR run on the multiplex PCR reads, TCRdb lists one record per CDR3 protein. The repertoire holds fewer than 500,000 distinct CDR3 sequences, 41% seen once, with 12% in the top ten. Sequenced material: glioma tissue, nonneoplastic brain tissue, or PBMCs (not recorded which). All receptors come from a human donor with low-grade glioma or glioblastoma, undergoing nonglioma brain surgery, or in good health (not recorded which).

The rearrangement joins TRBV28 to TRBJ2-7; 11 nucleotides line up with TRBD2. After removal of 6 bases from V and 2 bases from J, the junction contained 6 bases not matched to a gene. The CDR3 runs to 15 residues. Germline CDR1 and CDR2: MDHEN and SYDVKM. CDR3 coding DNA: TGTGCCAGCAGCCGGACTAGCGGGTGGACCTACGAGCAGTACTTC. Translated: CASSRTSGWTYEQYF. Full variable domain (missing parts from reference TRBV28 and TRBJ2-7): DVKVTQSSRYLVKRTGEKVFLECVQDMDHENMFWYRQDPGLGLRLIYFSYDVKMKEKGDIPEGYSVSREKKERFSLILESASTNQTSMYLCASSRTSGWTYEQYFGPGTRLTVT.

Of note for this clonotype: This may stem from a read error, because a much larger clone lies one nucleotide away. The chain recombines TRBV6-5 with TRBJ2-5; D is uncertain. The CDR3 contains 14 residues. Germline V CDR1 and CDR2: MNHEY, SVGAGI. V was shortened by 2 bases and J by 6 bases, with 13 bases between the two germline ends. The CDR3 DNA sequence: TGTGCCAGCAGTTACCCGAGCAGGCCCCAGACCCAGTACTTC. Its translation is CASSYPSRPQTQYF.

Notes on this clonotype: The germline gene is not matched at one end of the junction; a read error may be the cause. V gene TRBV6-1 combines with J gene TRBJ2-7, with D perhaps matching TRBD1 (5 bases). Germline CDR1 MNHNS, CDR2 SASEGT. CDR3 length: 15 amino acids. As DNA, the CDR3 is TGTACCAGCAGCCCCGACAGACTCGAAAGGCACGAGCAGTACTTC. It codes for CTSSPDRLERHEQYF.

This clonotype occurred many times. The CDR3 DNA sequence: TGTGCCAGCAGTGCCCTGTTAGCGGCCTCTGTCTACGAGCAGTACTTC. It is translated as CASSALLAASVYEQYF. J is TRBJ2-7 and V is TRBV27; a possible D gene is TRBD2 (6 bases). The germline V gene has CDR1 MNHEY and CDR2 SMNVEV (reference sequence). CDR3 size: 16 residues. Trimming took 5 bases from V and 3 from J, leaving 20 bases between them.

The chain uses TRBV29-1 and TRBJ2-1, with no clear D. V was clipped by 7 bases and J by 4 bases, with 11 bases between them. Germline CDR1 and CDR2: SQVTM and ANQGSEA. The CDR3 spans 12 residues. The DNA for the CDR3 is TGCAGCGGCCTACAGAGATACAATGAGCAGTTCTTC. Its translation: CSGLQRYNEQFF.

This clonotype showed up many times. J is TRBJ2-7 and V is TRBV28; D remains unclear. Trimming removed 6 bases from V and 0 bases from J, with 12 bases in between. This CDR3 spans 14 amino acids. The germline V gene encodes CDR1 MDHEN and CDR2 SYDVKM. Here the CDR3 DNA reads TGTGCCAGCAGACGCGGCAGGAGCTCCTACGAGCAGTACTTC. This encodes CASRRGRSSYEQYF.

This clonotype occurred once. Relative to the germline gene, one junction end is altered; a read error may explain this. The J gene is TRBJ2-7, the V gene TRBV6-2 or TRBV6-3; 7 bases map to TRBD2. There are 12 residues in the CDR3. The germline V gene encodes CDR1 MNHEY and CDR2 SVGEGT. CDR3 nucleotides: TGTGCCAGCACCTCGGGAGGCAATGAGCAGTCCTTC. Protein sequence: CASTSGGNEQSF.

This clonotype was detected many times. The chain employs TRBV7-9 and TRBJ1-2, with TRBD1 as a possible D gene (5 bases). Per the germline V gene, CDR1 is SEHNR and CDR2 is FQNEAQ (reference sequence). Trimming removed 3 bases at V and 8 bases at J, with 7 bases between. CDR3 size: 11 residues. As DNA, the CDR3 is TGTGCCAGCAGCTTGAGGGGCGGCTACACCTTC. This gives the protein CASSLRGGYTF.

Only one count was recorded for this clonotype. With a much larger clone just one base away, this may be a read error. V gene TRBV27 combines with J gene TRBJ2-7; D possibly uses TRBD1 or TRBD2 (6 bases each). Germline CDR1 MNHEY, CDR2 SMNVEV (reference sequence). V gave up 3 bases and J gave up 0 bases, with 15 bases separating them. The CDR3 runs to 16 residues. CDR3 loop: CASSFLGGYSSYEQYF. The CDR3, as DNA: TGTGCCAGCAGTTTTCTGGGGGGCTACAGCTCCTACGAGCAGTACTTC.

This clonotype was seen only a few times. V is TRBV20-1 and J is TRBJ1-1, with D hard to call. This CDR3 region has 12 residues. From germline, CDR1 is DFQATT and CDR2 SNEGSKA (reference sequence). The V end lost 7 bases, the J end lost 1 base, and 10 bases lay between the germline ends. This CDR3 reads CSVTAGNTEAFF. In DNA, the CDR3 is TGCAGTGTGACCGCGGGGAACACTGAAGCTTTCTTT.

Regarding this clonotype: At one end, the junction sequence differs from germline, possibly due to a read error. As DNA, the CDR3 is TGCGCCAGCAGCGTCCAGTCGGGGATCACCGGAGAGCTGTTTTTT. It yields the protein CASSVQSGITGELFF. The chain combines TRBV5-1 with TRBJ2-2, with D possibly TRBD2 on 5 matching bases. The CDR3 totals 15 residues. Germline loops: CDR1 SGHRS, CDR2 YFSETQ.

This clonotype was observed a handful of times. V usage is TRBV4-3 and J usage is TRBJ2-7; D is perhaps TRBD1 or TRBD2 (5 bases each). V lost 4 bases and J 3 bases, leaving 16 bases between the germline ends. Per the germline V gene, CDR1 is LGHNA and CDR2 is YSLEER. CDR3 size: 15 residues. CDR3 bases: TGCGCCAGCAGCCCTTGGCCTCTGGGGGACTACGAGCAGTACTTC. It yields the protein CASSPWPLGDYEQYF.

Comment on this clonotype: At one boundary the junction diverges from the germline segment, which might be a read error. V is TRBV18 and J is TRBJ1-1; 10 nucleotides agree with TRBD1. The CDR3 has 16 residues. The germline V gene encodes CDR1 KGHSH and CDR2 LQKENI. The CDR3 sequence: CVSSPPRQGASTEAFF. The CDR3 DNA follows: TGTGTCAGCTCACCACCGAGACAGGGGGCTTCCACTGAAGCTTTCTTT.

This clonotype was seen a few times. The rearrangement joins TRBV6-4 to TRBJ2-5; TRBD2 matches 7 bases. Per germline, CDR1 MRHNA and CDR2 SNTAGT. This CDR3 comprises 14 residues. The V gene end was trimmed by 6 bases and the J gene end by 1 base; junction bases not matched to a gene: 5. Written as DNA, the CDR3 is TGTGCCAGCAGACCGGGACTACCCCAAGAGACCCAGTACTTC. This encodes CASRPGLPQETQYF.

In its sample, this clonotype was seen a few times. The chain links TRBV28 to TRBJ2-3; either TRBD1 or TRBD2 may supply D (5 bases each). V was trimmed by 6 bases and J by 3 bases, leaving 10 bases between them. The germline V gene has CDR1 MDHEN and CDR2 SYDVKM. The CDR3 runs to 13 residues. The CDR3 sequence: CASRGVPTDTQYF. In DNA, the CDR3 is TGTGCCAGCAGGGGGGTACCGACAGATACGCAGTATTTT.

This clonotype was observed a few times. The J gene is TRBJ2-5, the V gene TRBV4-1, with TRBD2 matching 10 bases. The CDR3 sequence is 15 residues long. Germline loops: CDR1 MGHRA, CDR2 YSYEKL. V was pared by 3 bases and J by 6 bases, with 7 bases of the junction left unmatched. The CDR3 nucleotides are TGCGCCAGCAGCCAGGGAAGCGGGAGGGCCAAGACCCAGTACTTC. Encoded protein: CASSQGSGRAKTQYF.

The V call is TRBV29-1, the J call TRBJ2-1; TRBD1 matches at 7 bases. The V gene end was trimmed by 6 bases and the J gene end by 0 bases; junction bases not matched to a gene: 8. Looked up from germline, CDR1 is SQVTM and CDR2 is ANQGSEA. The CDR3 totals 15 residues. CDR3 sequence (DNA): TGCAGCGTGAAGGGGGCAGGCGCCTCCTACAATGAGCAGTTCTTC. This gives the protein CSVKGAGASYNEQFF.

This clonotype was counted only a few times. This chain links TRBV19 with TRBJ1-1; D is uncertain. Germline V lookup: CDR1 LNHDA, CDR2 SQIVND (reference sequence). CDR3 length equals 15 residues. Trimming left V 5 bases short and J 0 bases short, with 13 bases between. The CDR3 region has the DNA TGTGCCAGTAGTCCGTCGATACAGCTGAACACTGAAGCTTTCTTT. Protein product: CASSPSIQLNTEAFF.

A word on this clonotype: Since a much larger clone is just one base distant, this may be a read error. The chain carries TRBV6-6 and TRBJ2-1, with 10 bases fitting TRBD1. V was clipped by 2 bases and J by 9 bases; unmatched bases: 10. Germline CDR1 and CDR2: MNHNY and SVGAGI (reference sequence). The CDR3 covers 16 residues. CDR3: CASSYTTRTGGIEQFF. The CDR3 region has the DNA TGTGCCAGCAGTTACACAACCAGGACAGGGGGGATTGAGCAGTTCTTC.

This clonotype has ten or more counts. The CDR3 region is CASSPGLRDEQFF. CDR3 DNA sequence: TGTGCCAGCAGCCCCGGGCTCCGCGATGAGCAGTTCTTC. The chain uses TRBV28 and TRBJ2-1; D not resolved. Germline V gene sequence: CDR1 MDHEN, CDR2 SYDVKM. The CDR3 consists of 13 residues. V shed 6 bases and J shed 8 bases, with 14 bases lying between them. The variable domain in full, with the rest retrieved from reference TRBV28 and TRBJ2-1, is DVKVTQSSRYLVKRTGEKVFLECVQDMDHENMFWYRQDPGLGLRLIYFSYDVKMKEKGDIPEGYSVSREKKERFSLILESASTNQTSMYLCASSPGLRDEQFFGPGTRLTVL.

This clonotype was counted only a few times. The rearrangement uses TRBV4-1 and TRBJ1-3; a weak D match, TRBD1 (5 bases). The ends were cut back, 1 base at V and 3 bases at J, with 10 bases in the middle. Germline assignment: CDR1 MGHRA and CDR2 YSYEKL. The CDR3 contains 15 residues. CDR3 loop: CASSQGRQGGNTIYF. The CDR3 DNA reads as TGCGCCAGCAGCCAAGGAAGGCAGGGTGGAAACACCATATATTTT.

CDR3 in amino acids: CSARDPPARAYEQYF. The CDR3 region has the DNA TGCAGTGCTAGAGACCCCCCCGCACGAGCCTACGAGCAGTACTTC. The chain is built from TRBV20-1 and TRBJ2-7; D gene unclear. V gave up 0 bases and J gave up 2 bases, with 14 bases separating them. CDR3 size: 15 residues. Germline loops: CDR1 DFQATT, CDR2 SNEGSKA (reference sequence).